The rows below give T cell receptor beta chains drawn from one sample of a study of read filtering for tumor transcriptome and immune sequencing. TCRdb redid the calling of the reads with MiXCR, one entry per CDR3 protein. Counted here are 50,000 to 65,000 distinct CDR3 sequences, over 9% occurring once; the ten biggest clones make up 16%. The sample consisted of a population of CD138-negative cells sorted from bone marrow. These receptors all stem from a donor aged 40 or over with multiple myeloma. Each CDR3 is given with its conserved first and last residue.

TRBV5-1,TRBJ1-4,CASTGGATNEKLFF
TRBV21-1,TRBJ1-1,CASSKRRRKGNTEAFF
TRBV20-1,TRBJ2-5,CSAIRGSRPRETQYF
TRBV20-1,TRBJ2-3,CSARLADTQYF
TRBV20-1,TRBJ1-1,CSARVGQLEAFF
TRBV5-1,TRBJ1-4,CASSTRRGGFGKLFF
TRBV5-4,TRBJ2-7,CASSSFSYEQYF
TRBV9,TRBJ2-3,CASSLNPSGGTDTQYF
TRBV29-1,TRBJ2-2,CSGGTANTGELFF
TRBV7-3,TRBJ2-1,CASSRTGGNSNEQFF
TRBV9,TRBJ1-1,CASRNQKWPMNTEAFF
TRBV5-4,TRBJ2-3,CASIPAGRATDTQYF
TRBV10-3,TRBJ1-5,CAISDSGANQPQHF
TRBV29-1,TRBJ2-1,CSVEGGAVAGGQSSYNEQFF
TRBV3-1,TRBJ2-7,CASSQEFSLVPNQNKYEQYF
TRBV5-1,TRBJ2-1,CASSLGLWGEQFF
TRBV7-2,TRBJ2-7,CASSLRAGGPSYEQYF
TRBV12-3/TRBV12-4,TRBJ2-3,CASSPSGARDTQYF
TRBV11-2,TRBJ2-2,CASSLDTGVPNTGELFF
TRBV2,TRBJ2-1,CASRVRLAGMNEQFF
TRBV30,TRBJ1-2,CAWRGGVKHGYTF
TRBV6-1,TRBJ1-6,CASSDPSRRQSQRSPLHF
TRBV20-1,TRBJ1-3,CSARGRGRGGNTIYF
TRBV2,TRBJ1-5,CASSRTGPQPQHF
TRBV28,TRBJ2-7,CASKSLSGFAYEQYF
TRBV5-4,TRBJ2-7,CASSLDQGSSYEQYF
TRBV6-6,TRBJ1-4,CASNYGTGGEKRFF
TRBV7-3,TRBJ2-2,CASSSRTVGTGELFF
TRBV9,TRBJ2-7,CASSPGDILEQYF
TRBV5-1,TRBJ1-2,CASSAELESYGYTF
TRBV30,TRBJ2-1,CAWSVLSGGYNEQFF
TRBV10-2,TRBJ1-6,CASRYRDRGISPLHF
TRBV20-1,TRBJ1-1,CSAPGGVWTEAFF
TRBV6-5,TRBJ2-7,CASSYSSRTYEQYF
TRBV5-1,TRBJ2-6,CASSLGQAYSGANVLTF
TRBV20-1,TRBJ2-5,CSARDGTGGLETQYF
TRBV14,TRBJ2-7,CASSQGGEQYF